Below, one T cell receptor beta chain is given with its context. This sample is drawn from a study of somatic mutations in cytotoxic T cells in rheumatoid arthritis. Sequenced by immunoSEQ multiplex PCR; TCRdb stores in-frame clones only, minus some. This table has approximately 20,000 clones, about 83% appearing once. Germline V lookup: CDR1 MGHRA, CDR2 YSYEKL. This CDR3 spans 16 amino acids. The germline V and J ends were trimmed by 0 bases and 1 base, with 12 bases remaining between them. This chain uses TRBV4-1 with TRBJ1-1; D gene ambiguous. The origin of this receptor is a man aged 18-30 years with rheumatoid arthritis. The sequenced material came from CD8+ T cells sorted from blood. The chain's CDR3 is CASSQDPGRPNTEAFF. The CDR3 DNA is TGCGCCAGCAGCCAAGATCCGGGCAGACCGAACACTGAAGCTTTCTTT.